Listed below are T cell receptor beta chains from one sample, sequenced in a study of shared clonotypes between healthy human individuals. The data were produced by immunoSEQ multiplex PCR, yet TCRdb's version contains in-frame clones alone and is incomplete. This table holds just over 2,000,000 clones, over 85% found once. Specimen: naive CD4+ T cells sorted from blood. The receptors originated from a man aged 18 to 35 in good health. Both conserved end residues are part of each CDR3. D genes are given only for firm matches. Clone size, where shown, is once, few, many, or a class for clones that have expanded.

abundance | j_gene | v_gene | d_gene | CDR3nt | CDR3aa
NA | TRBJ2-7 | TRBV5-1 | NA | TGCGCCAGCAGCTCGCAGGGGGGCTCCTACGAGCAGTACTTC | CASSSQGGSYEQYF
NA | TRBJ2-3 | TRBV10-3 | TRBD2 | TGTGCCATCAGTGATCTGACTAGCGAGTACACAGATACGCAGTATTTT | CAISDLTSEYTDTQYF
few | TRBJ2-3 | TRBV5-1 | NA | TGCGCCAGCAGCCCCTCGGCGGGATCGTTAGATACGCAGTATTTT | CASSPSAGSLDTQYF
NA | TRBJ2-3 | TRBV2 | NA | TGTGCCAGCTTGTTATCGGATACGCAGTATTTT | CASLLSDTQYF
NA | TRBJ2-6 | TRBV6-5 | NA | TGTGCCAGCAGCGGTAGCTCTGGGGCCAACGTCCTGACTTTC | CASSGSSGANVLTF
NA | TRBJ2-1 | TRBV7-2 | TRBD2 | TGTGCCAGCAGCTACGCCGGGACTAGCGGTTACAATGAGCAGTTCTTC | CASSYAGTSGYNEQFF
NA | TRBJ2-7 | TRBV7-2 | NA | TGTGCCAGCGGCCGGCTGACTAGTCGGGAGCAGTACTTC | CASGRLTSREQYF
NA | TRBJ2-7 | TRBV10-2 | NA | TGCGCCAGCAGTGAAGGTGGGATTGGCCTAGGAGCCTACGAGCAGTACTTC | CASSEGGIGLGAYEQYF
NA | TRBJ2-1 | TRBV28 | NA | TGTGCCAGCAGGCCCATTTCGGGTCCCAGGGGGCAGTTCTTC | CASRPISGPRGQFF
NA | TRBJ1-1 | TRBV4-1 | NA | TGCGCCAGCAGCCAAGATCTGGGATCCAGGCGGGGAAAGAGAGGGTACACTGAAGCTTTCTTT | CASSQDLGSRRGKRGYTEAFF